This T cell receptor beta chain comes out of a study of identical twins (dated by TCRdb to about 2016). In the study overall: The study deep-sequenced TCR alpha and beta repertoires from monozygotic twins, unrelated adults of various ages and cord blood to test whether fetal clonotypes persist. To rule out contamination, replicate twin experiments were performed at different times with different library preparation protocols. General findings and caveats noted by the study authors: Abundant cord blood beta clonotypes had fewer insertions, young adult naive repertoires showed a similar but weaker trend, and memory repertoires showed no such trend. Recombination models systematically underestimated out-of-frame TCR alpha sharing in monozygotic twins but agreed with sharing between unrelated individuals. Compared with coincidental sharing between unrelated individuals, out-of-frame TCR alpha sequences shared between twins had an excess of sequences with low generation probability. Zero-insertion analyses could be partly confounded by invariant T cells such as MAIT and iNKT, though diverse VJ usage argued against such confounding for most clonotypes. Conclusions relied on cross-sectional statistical analysis, since the same donors could not be followed over many years. The excess sharing between twins in beta out-of-frame sequences was weaker because fewer shared sequences reduced the signal-to-noise ratio.

Every donor in the study was a healthy Caucasian. Three pairs of female monozygotic twins, all aged roughly 18 to 29 years, were included in the twin cohort. RNA for TCR libraries was isolated from peripheral blood mononuclear cells. V is shortened by 3 bases, J by 0 bases, and the region joining them spans 16 bases. The CDR3 measures 16 amino acids from cysteine to phenylalanine. Just CDR3 DNA is preserved here, 48 bases in frame from base 1. The germline V gene (reference sequence) sets CDR1 to SGHKS and CDR2 to YYEKEE. Library preparation employed 5' RACE. The sequencer was an Illumina HiSeq 2000. A universal primer binding site was introduced by template switching, and a unique molecular identifier was present in the final cDNA, enabling accurate counting of TCR cDNA molecules. Specific primers in the conserved constant-segment region were used to synthesize first-strand cDNA for TCR alpha and beta chains. To control for contamination, every cDNA library was double barcoded, receiving both a SMART-Mk sample barcode and Illumina barcodes. Two successive PCR steps introduced TruSeq adapter sequences along with Illumina sample barcodes. The TCR alpha and beta cDNA libraries were sequenced on the Illumina HiSeq platform using custom primers. The source study handled its data this way. Unique molecular identifiers were extracted from raw reads with MiGEC, and CDR3 positions were determined with MiXCR. Recombination models were inferred per individual with the repgenHMM and IGoR tools using an EM algorithm. The analysis of shared clonotypes was done with the tcR package in R, with sharing normalized by the product of cloneset sizes. To study raw recombination free of thymic and clonal selection effects, out-of-frame nonproductive sequences were analyzed. TCRdb applied fastp at Q25 and MiXCR to the public reads, then kept only in-frame beta chains. Under each unique CDR3 protein, matching rows form one entry showing the most common genes and DNA. TCRdb, not the authors, supplied the V and J calls. Counted in this sample were a few hundred thousand distinct CDR3 sequences; 9.6% of them appeared once. The ten top clones hold roughly 3.2% of the sample.

At least ten counts were recorded for this clonotype. No antigen is known for it. The record has no base qualities; no much larger clone is one base away. These data were likewise used in another study, on yellow fever vaccine responses in identical twins. As the second paper documents: According to the authors, in identical twins the way T cells responded to vaccination appeared partly convergent and partly personalized. Focusing on identical twins, the study followed the T cell clones that responded to the vaccine, and did so with precision.

This clonotype originated in a woman under 30 in good health. What was sequenced was PBMCs. This sequence uses TRBV5-5 and TRBJ2-7; 5 matching bases give a weak D call of TRBD1. The encoded CDR3 is CASSSRTSTSSYEQYF. The nucleotide sequence reads as follows: TGTGCCAGCAGCTCACGGACATCGACAAGCTCCTACGAGCAGTACTTC. Outside the CDR3, residues come from the reference TRBV5-5 and TRBJ2-7 proteins, so the full variable domain is: DAGVTQSPTHLIKTRGQQVTLRCSPISGHKSVSWYQQVLGQGPQFIFQYYEKEERGRGNFPDRFSARQFPNYSSELNVNALLLGDSALYLCASSSRTSTSSYEQYFGPGTRLTVT.